This T cell receptor (beta chain) appears in the sequencing data of a study of breast tumors, draining lymph nodes, adjacent tissues. Points from the study as a whole: Tumors had less TCR diversity than lymph nodes, more than nontumor tissue. Most tumor T cells seemingly derive from lymph node, then expand in tumor.

TCRdb independently ran MiXCR on the multiplex PCR reads; one entry per CDR3 protein. The table lists over 70,000 distinct CDR3 sequences, approximately 30% of them singletons. Germline V lookup: CDR1 LNHDA, CDR2 SQIVND (reference sequence). J gave up 4 bases and V 1 base, and 5 bases lay outside the gene matches. This CDR3 region has 15 residues. This clonotype was seen a few times. The antigen remains undetermined. Breast cancer patients provided tissue from their axillary draining lymph nodes. V and J are TRBV19 and TRBJ1-1; 8 nucleotides align to TRBD1. The sequencing input was axillary lymph node tissue. This sequence originates from a female donor with breast cancer. Some clones in this sample may be carry-over from other donors' samples. CDR3 protein: CASSIGDRGSTEAFF. The CDR3 bases are TGTGCCAGTAGTATAGGTGACAGGGGTTCCACTGAAGCTTTCTTT.